This T cell receptor (beta chain) was identified during a study of neurological immune-mediated disorders. J lost 3 bases, V lost 5 bases, and 6 bases had no gene match. This CDR3 is built from 14 residues. From the 5' RACE reads, TCRdb called clonotypes with MiXCR, one entry per CDR3 protein. The sample has about 82,000 distinct CDR3 sequences, roughly 2.6% seen once. This clonotype occurred many times. The receptor was isolated from a woman in her 30s with multiple sclerosis. Sequencing input: PBMCs. The chain employs TRBV12-3 or TRBV12-4 and TRBJ2-5; the match to TRBD1 covers 7 bases. The CDR3 nucleotides are TGTGCCAGCAGTCCGAGGACAGGAGAAGAGACCCAGTACTTC. Residues: CASSPRTGEETQYF.